The rows below give T cell receptor beta chains drawn from one sample of a study of T cells in tuberculosis. Here immunoSEQ multiplex PCR was the method, and the copy in TCRdb shows in-frame clones only, minus some. The profile shows tens of thousands of clones, 70% to 90% of them singletons. This specimen consisted of PBMCs, obtained at tuberculosis diagnosis. These receptors were collected from an adult with tuberculosis. Each CDR3 is given without its conserved first and last residue. The order of the fields is V gene, CDR3 length, J gene, CDR3 protein.

v_gene: TRBV6-1; len: 10; j_gene: TRBJ2-7; CDR3aa: ASSDVTGEQY
v_gene: TRBV4-2; len: 14; j_gene: TRBJ2-2; CDR3aa: ASSPLGSGGAGELF
v_gene: TRBV10-3; len: 13; j_gene: TRBJ2-3; CDR3aa: AIKLTGASTDTQY
v_gene: TRBV28; len: 12; j_gene: TRBJ1-5; CDR3aa: ASSWGTVNQPQH
v_gene: TRBV27; len: 10; j_gene: TRBJ2-1; CDR3aa: ASSSTRNEQF
v_gene: TRBV5-4; len: 11; j_gene: TRBJ1-2; CDR3aa: ASARTGGYGYT
v_gene: TRBV7-8; len: 13; j_gene: TRBJ2-7; CDR3aa: ASSLDGVVTYEQY
v_gene: TRBV15; len: 11; j_gene: TRBJ1-1; CDR3aa: ATSRGQDTEAF
v_gene: TRBV19; len: 11; j_gene: TRBJ2-5; CDR3aa: ASRGADQETQY
v_gene: TRBV6-5; len: 13; j_gene: TRBJ2-3; CDR3aa: ASRFSGGAADTQY
v_gene: TRBV7-2; len: 12; j_gene: TRBJ1-1; CDR3aa: ASSLGQGNTEAF
v_gene: TRBV5-1; len: 13; j_gene: TRBJ1-6; CDR3aa: ASRIGQGPNSPLH
v_gene: TRBV18; len: 11; j_gene: TRBJ1-1; CDR3aa: ASSQGHNTEAF
v_gene: TRBV5-4; len: 13; j_gene: TRBJ2-3; CDR3aa: ASSLKGRSTDTQY
v_gene: TRBV27; len: 12; j_gene: TRBJ1-1; CDR3aa: ASTGGSGYTEAF
v_gene: TRBV4-2; len: 12; j_gene: TRBJ2-5; CDR3aa: ASSPGQGKETQY
v_gene: TRBV30; len: 10; j_gene: TRBJ1-3; CDR3aa: AWSPAADAIY
v_gene: TRBV10-3; len: 10; j_gene: TRBJ2-7; CDR3aa: AAKDRGAEQY
v_gene: TRBV7-3; len: 11; j_gene: TRBJ2-5; CDR3aa: ASSSDRTETQY
v_gene: TRBV29-1; len: 11; j_gene: TRBJ2-7; CDR3aa: SVASGGINEQY
v_gene: TRBV28; len: 13; j_gene: TRBJ1-1; CDR3aa: ASSFLEDGDTEAF
v_gene: TRBV4-3; len: 13; j_gene: TRBJ2-7; CDR3aa: ASSQGLAGAYEQY
v_gene: TRBV19; len: 13; j_gene: TRBJ2-3; CDR3aa: ASSTGGLAADTQY
v_gene: TRBV6-6; len: 12; j_gene: TRBJ2-5; CDR3aa: ASSLASGEETQY
v_gene: TRBV7-2; len: 12; j_gene: TRBJ1-6; CDR3aa: ASSSGQGDSPLH
v_gene: TRBV6-6; len: 12; j_gene: TRBJ2-5; CDR3aa: ASTVAGEKETQY
v_gene: TRBV7-2; len: 11; j_gene: TRBJ2-5; CDR3aa: ASRKTEVETQY
v_gene: TRBV5-4; len: 13; j_gene: TRBJ2-7; CDR3aa: ASSLGGTGSYEQY
v_gene: TRBV2; len: 12; j_gene: TRBJ2-3; CDR3aa: ASSERGWGDTQY
v_gene: TRBV7-9; len: 8; j_gene: TRBJ2-1; CDR3aa: ASSLGKQF
v_gene: TRBV4-1; len: 12; j_gene: TRBJ1-5; CDR3aa: ASSQETIHQPQH
v_gene: TRBV7-2; len: 12; j_gene: TRBJ2-7; CDR3aa: ASSLETGSYEQY